This paragraph reports one T cell receptor (beta chain). This clone appeared once. Which antigen it targets is not known. No base quality information exists; no much larger clone differs at one position. The germline V gene specifies ENHRY as CDR1 and SYGVKD as CDR2. Trimming costs V 4 bases and J 0 bases, and their ends lie 12 bases apart. Taken from cysteine to phenylalanine, the CDR3 has 15 residues. CDR3 DNA only is kept here, 45 bases in frame from base 1. Using the deep immunoSEQ assay, multiplex PCR amplified TCR CDR3 regions from genomic DNA. Genomic DNA extracted from each cell subset was distributed evenly over all wells of several immunoSEQ 96-well plates, and each plate served as one replicate. For sorted subsets, each replicate PCR was loaded with 200 ng genomic DNA, equivalent to 25,000 to 30,000 T cell genomes. The purified libraries were quantified using a Qubit 3.0 fluorometer, sized with a Bioanalyzer 2100, and then quantified again using the KAPA Library Quantification kit. Every immunoSEQ 96-well plate was sequenced on a dedicated single-read 150-cycle Illumina NextSeq 550 flow cell. The paper's data handling went like this. Because only junctional sequences without quality scores were contained in the immunoSEQ output, filtering matching that applied to full-length reads could not be performed. Sequences were annotated with PyIR, a Python wrapper for IgBLAST v1.9, using IMGT germline references to assign V/J genes and CDR3. Reads were filtered out if the reads had weak V/J assignments (E-value above 1e-6), no CDR3, stop codons, out-of-frame junctions, or ambiguous translated residues. V3J clonotypes were defined as sequences sharing the same inferred V gene, J gene, and CDR3 amino acid sequence. Percentage overlap between repertoires was calculated by dividing the number of shared unique clonotypes by the size of the smaller repertoire. Three approaches were used to assess repertoire richness: RTK rarefaction, the Chao1 estimator, and Recon v2.1 estimates of unobserved clonotypes. OLGA was used to compute generation probabilities for all TCRbeta clonotypes that the gDNA method yielded from four donors. Not all clones reach the TCRdb copy of this immuneACCESS table, which keeps in-frame sequences only. Checked studies attribute under half of the gap to unresolved V genes and leave the rest unexplained. The V and J calls and clone size come from that table; D and trimming were worked out from the DNA. This sample has some 2,400,000 clones in its table, and nearly 97% of those were observed once. Less than 0.15% of the sample lies in the top ten.

Donors were healthy HIV-negative adults with no recently reported acute infections or vaccinations. Every donor was a Caucasian adult living in Nashville, Tennessee, USA. CD4+ T cells were enriched through magnetic negative selection, after which naive cells were positively selected on CD45RA and the remaining negative fraction served as the memory subset. After blood collection by leukapheresis, PBMCs were isolated using Ficoll-Histopaque density gradient centrifugation and then cryopreserved in the vapor phase of liquid nitrogen. Analytical flow cytometry was used to check the purity and quantity of each magnetically sorted T cell population. Genomic DNA was isolated from every sorted fraction and measured by UV absorbance on a Nanodrop 2000c. The data belong to a study of shared clonotypes between healthy human individuals (TCRdb year 2020). Turning to the overall study: A couple of women and a few men aged 18 to 49 years were included in the cohort. Per donor, three plates each were used for CD4 naive and CD4 memory, two for CD8 naive, and one for CD8 memory. The study deeply sequenced blood TCR repertoires of five healthy adults to estimate repertoire size and the extent of clonotype sharing between individuals. Different laboratories and diverse techniques were used to prepare libraries and sequence TCR repertoires, to increase sequencing depth and limit assay-specific biases. Per donor, leukapheresis produced somewhere between about 0.8 and 9 billion PBMCs.

Points the paper makes about the study in general: Compared with non-shared clonotypes, the clonotypes found in all four sorted-subset donors had higher generation probabilities. Only blood was sampled, and tissue TCR repertoires likely differ from those in blood. Because the study included only a small number of donors, the genetic and exposure-history diversity represented was limited. Even with the large sequencing depth, rarefaction of the sorted-subset datasets indicated that sequencing was incomplete. Naive subsets generally had larger estimated clonotype richness than memory subsets. Based on pairwise subsampling, the degree of clonotype sharing among donors was expected to be affected by sequencing depth. Sharing across a handful of donors was observed for roughly 5.4% of naive CD4, 3.5% of naive CD8, 2% to 2.5% of memory CD4, and roughly 0.43% of memory CD8 clonotypes.

This sequence was found in a man younger than 30 in good health. Source material: naive CD4+ T cells sorted from blood. The cell subset or site label, read with the paper, signifies: CD45RA+ positively selected. Recombination joined TRBV10-3 with TRBJ2-5, with TRBD2 perhaps the D gene, on 5 matching bases. The DNA is as follows: TGTGCCATCAGTGGGATCCTCGGGAACCAAGAGACCCAGTACTTC. Its translation is CAISGILGNQETQYF.